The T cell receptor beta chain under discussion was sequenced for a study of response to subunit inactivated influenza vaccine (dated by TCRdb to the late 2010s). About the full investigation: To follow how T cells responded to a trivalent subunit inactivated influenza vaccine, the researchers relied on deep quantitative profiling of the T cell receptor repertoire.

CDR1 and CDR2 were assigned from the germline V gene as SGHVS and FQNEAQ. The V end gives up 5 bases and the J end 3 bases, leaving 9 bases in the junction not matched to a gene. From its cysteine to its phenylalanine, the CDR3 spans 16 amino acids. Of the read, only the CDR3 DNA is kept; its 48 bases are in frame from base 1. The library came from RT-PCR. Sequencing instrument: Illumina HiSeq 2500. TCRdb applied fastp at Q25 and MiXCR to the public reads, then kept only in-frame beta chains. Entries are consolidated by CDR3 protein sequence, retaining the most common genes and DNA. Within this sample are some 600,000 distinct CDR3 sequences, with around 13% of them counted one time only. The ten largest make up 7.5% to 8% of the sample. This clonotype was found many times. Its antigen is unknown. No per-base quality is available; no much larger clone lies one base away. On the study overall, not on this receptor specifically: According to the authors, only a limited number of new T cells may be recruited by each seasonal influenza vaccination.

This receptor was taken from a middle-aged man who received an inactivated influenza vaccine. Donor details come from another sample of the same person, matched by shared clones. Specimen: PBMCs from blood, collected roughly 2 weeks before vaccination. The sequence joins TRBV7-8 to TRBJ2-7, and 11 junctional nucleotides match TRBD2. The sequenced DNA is TGTGCCAGCAGCCCGCGACTAGCGGGGAACCACTACGAGCAGTACTTC. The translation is CASSPRLAGNHYEQYF.